Shown below are 25 T cell receptor beta chains from a single sample sequenced in a study of blood T cell repertoires in COVID-19. Profiling relied on immunoSEQ multiplex PCR, and the TCRdb table lists in-frame clones only, not all of them. The sample holds fewer than 200,000 clones, about 85% seen once. The sequencing sample was made of peripheral blood. These receptor sequences come from a man aged 60-69 years who had recovered from COVID-19.

In its sample, this clone was seen once. V usage is TRBV6-6 and J usage is TRBJ1-1; 10 bases line up with TRBD1. In germline, CDR1 is MNHNY, CDR2 SVGAGI (reference sequence). The junction had 12 bases not matched to a gene; V was cut back by 5 bases and J by 3 bases. The CDR3 spans 17 residues. CDR3 coding DNA: TGTGCCAGCAGTCGCGGACAGGGGGTAGGGAGGGACACTGAAGCTTTCTTT. It codes for CASSRGQGVGRDTEAFF.

The J gene is TRBJ1-5, the V gene TRBV12-3 or TRBV12-4; D not resolved. V shed 6 bases and J shed 4 bases, with 7 bases lying between them. This CDR3 region has 12 residues. The CDR3 region is CASRGGNQPQHF. The CDR3 DNA reads as TGTGCCAGCAGGGGCGGGAATCAGCCCCAGCATTTT.

The chain couples TRBV29-1 to TRBJ2-7, with 10 bases lining up with TRBD1. V lost 2 bases and J lost 6; bases outside the gene matches: 4. Germline V CDR1 and CDR2: SQVTM, ANQGSEA. The CDR3 consists of 13 residues. This chain's CDR3 is CSVERTGGGEQYF. For the CDR3, the DNA is TGCAGCGTTGAAAGGACAGGGGGTGGCGAGCAGTACTTC.

This chain links TRBV29-1 with TRBJ2-2; possibly TRBD1 for D (6 bases). CDR1 and CDR2 (germline): SQVTM, ANQGSEA. V was clipped by 5 bases and J by 0 bases, with 10 bases between them. The CDR3 runs 14 residues. The CDR3: CSVLRGANTGELFF. The CDR3 DNA reads TGCAGCGTTCTCAGGGGCGCGAACACCGGGGAGCTGTTTTTT.

This sequence joins TRBV20-1 and TRBJ1-1; D is perhaps TRBD1 (5 bases). This CDR3 has 11 residues. With 6 bases removed from V and 5 bases from J, the gap between germline ends came to 10 bases. Germline CDR1 DFQATT, CDR2 SNEGSKA (reference sequence). The CDR3 protein is CSAAAGTEAFF. CDR3 DNA: TGCAGTGCCGCCGCAGGGACTGAAGCTTTCTTT.

The rearrangement links TRBV9 to TRBJ1-2; TRBD1 aligns across 8 bases. Germline V gene sequence: CDR1 SGDLS, CDR2 YYNGEE. Trimming took 3 bases from V and 5 from J; bases not matched to a gene: 12. This CDR3 has 16 amino acids. The CDR3 here is CASSGLDRAKEYGYTF. The CDR3 bases are TGTGCCAGCAGCGGTTTGGACAGGGCGAAGGAGTATGGCTACACCTTC.

V and J are TRBV19 and TRBJ1-2; tentatively, D is TRBD1 (6 bases). The CDR3 loop spans 17 amino acids. Trimming removed 5 bases at V and 6 bases at J, with 25 bases between. Germline CDR1 is LNHDA and CDR2 is SQIVND (reference sequence). CDR3 sequence reads: CASSLLGSSGTIDGYTF. CDR3 sequence (DNA): TGTGCCAGTAGTCTCCTCGGTTCTAGTGGGACAATAGATGGCTACACCTTC.

The chain joins TRBV3-1 (or the pseudogene TRBV3-2) to TRBJ2-3, with D uncertain. There are 14 residues in the CDR3. The V end lost 0 bases, the J end lost 3 bases, and 7 bases lay between the germline ends. The germline CDR1 and CDR2 sequences are LGHDT and YNNKEL (reference sequence). The CDR3 is CASSQEKPTDTQYF. The CDR3 nucleotides read TGTGCCAGCAGCCAAGAGAAGCCAACAGATACGCAGTATTTT.

The genes are TRBV2 and TRBJ2-2, with a weak D call TRBD1 (6 bases). Germline lookup yields CDR1 SNHLY and CDR2 FYNNEI. V lost 2 bases and J 3 bases, leaving 16 bases between the germline ends. The CDR3 contains 17 residues. The CDR3 loop reads CASSERTVRGDTGELFF. The CDR3 region has the DNA TGTGCCAGCAGTGAAAGGACAGTCAGAGGGGACACCGGGGAGCTGTTTTTT.

The chain links TRBV19 to TRBJ2-1; TRBD2 agrees at 9 bases. With 7 bases clipped from V and 7 bases from J, the junction kept 8 bases outside the gene matches. From germline, CDR1 is LNHDA and CDR2 SQIVND (reference sequence). The CDR3 runs 14 residues. CDR3: CASTSLAGLNEQFF. In nucleotides, the CDR3 is TGTGCCAGTACCTCCCTAGCGGGGTTGAATGAGCAGTTCTTC.

V gene TRBV7-9 combines with J gene TRBJ2-1; TRBD1 aligns across 7 bases. J gave up 12 bases and V 4 bases, and 15 bases lay outside the gene matches. The CDR3 runs to 15 residues. Looked up from germline, CDR1 is SEHNR and CDR2 is FQNEAQ (reference sequence). As DNA, the CDR3 is TGTGCCAGCAGCTCCCGTGGGGGCACAGGGGATCGGCAGTTCTTC. Translation gives CASSSRGGTGDRQFF.

The genes are TRBV29-1 and TRBJ2-5, with a tentative D call TRBD1 (6 bases). Germline CDR1 reads SQVTM; CDR2 reads ANQGSEA. The CDR3 length is 14 residues. The V and J ends lost 7 bases and 5 bases respectively, with 20 bases between them. CDR3 loop: CSDGTTSMGETQYF. The CDR3, as DNA: TGCAGCGACGGGACAACTTCTATGGGGGAGACCCAGTACTTC.

This chain links TRBV7-2 with TRBJ1-1, with 7 bases matching TRBD1. This CDR3 is 14 amino acids long. Germline loops: CDR1 SGHTA, CDR2 FQGNSA. V lost 1 base and J lost 4; bases outside the gene matches: 3. CDR3: CASSLDRGGTEAFF. The CDR3 DNA reads TGTGCCAGCAGCTTAGACAGGGGCGGCACTGAAGCTTTCTTT.

This chain links TRBV11-1 with TRBJ2-1; D remains ambiguous. CDR1 is SGHAT and CDR2 is FQDESV in the germline V gene (reference sequence). Trimming removed 3 bases from V and 10 bases from J, with 13 bases in between. CDR3 size: 13 residues. The CDR3 DNA is TGTGCCAGCAGCTTGTCCCTGGAGAACGAGCAGTTCTTC. It specifies CASSLSLENEQFF.

V gene TRBV9 combines with J gene TRBJ2-7; no firm D call. The germline gives CDR1 SGDLS, CDR2 YYNGEE. The V end was cut by 0 bases, the J end by 0 bases, with 7 bases between. The CDR3 has 14 amino acids. The CDR3 loop is CASSVVQDSYEQYF. The CDR3 DNA sequence: TGTGCCAGCAGCGTAGTGCAGGACTCCTACGAGCAGTACTTC.

V usage is TRBV6-6 and J usage is TRBJ1-6; the D is unclear. The CDR3 runs 15 residues. CDR1 is MNHNY and CDR2 is SVGAGI in the germline V gene (reference sequence). The V and J ends lost 9 bases and 4 bases respectively, with 16 bases between them. The CDR3 coding sequence is TGTGCCAGTCTCCCAGCGACTGCTTATAATTCACCCCTCCACTTT. It codes for CASLPATAYNSPLHF.

This chain links TRBV5-1 with TRBJ1-1; D gene ambiguous. This CDR3 has 15 amino acids. Trimming removed 1 base from V and 0 bases from J, with 10 bases in between. Germline assignment: CDR1 SGHRS and CDR2 YFSETQ. CDR3 in amino acids: CASSLLASMNTEAFF. For the CDR3, the DNA is TGCGCCAGCAGCTTGTTAGCATCTATGAACACTGAAGCTTTCTTT.

The chain joins TRBV24-1 to TRBJ2-5, with 12 positions matching TRBD2. The germline V gene encodes CDR1 KGHDR and CDR2 SFDVKD. CDR3 length: 16 residues. V was pared by 4 bases and J by 2 bases, with 4 bases of the junction left unmatched. CDR3 residues: CATSESSGGDQETQYF. CDR3 DNA sequence: TGTGCCACCAGTGAATCTAGCGGGGGGGATCAAGAGACCCAGTACTTC.

The V call is TRBV27, the J call TRBJ2-1; 9 nucleotides line up with TRBD2. With 6 bases clipped from V and 3 bases from J, the junction kept 18 bases outside the gene matches. CDR3 length equals 19 residues. Looked up from germline, CDR1 is MNHEY and CDR2 is SMNVEV (reference sequence). The CDR3 sequence is CASSRIGILAGEYYNEQFF. For the CDR3, the DNA is TGTGCCAGCAGCCGCATAGGGATATTAGCGGGGGAATACTACAATGAGCAGTTCTTC.

The chain uses TRBV5-5 and TRBJ1-2; TRBD1 matches at 8 bases. Germline V gene sequence: CDR1 SGHKS, CDR2 YYEKEE (reference sequence). Trimming cost V 3 bases and J 9 bases; bases outside gene matches: 13. The CDR3 contains 15 residues. The CDR3 sequence: CASSWGVDRGPRYTF. CDR3 nucleotide sequence: TGTGCCAGCAGCTGGGGAGTTGACAGGGGACCGCGCTACACCTTC.

This chain uses TRBV19 with TRBJ2-7; 12 positions agree with TRBD1. The CDR3 is 15 amino acids. Germline V gene lookup returns CDR1 LNHDA and CDR2 SQIVND (reference sequence). Losses at the gene ends were 6 bases for V and 9 bases for J; bases not matched to a gene: 12. The DNA of the CDR3 is TGTGCCAGTAGCAAGGGACAGGGGGCGTCATTTGGGCAGTACTTC. Amino acid sequence: CASSKGQGASFGQYF.

The chain employs TRBV6-2 or TRBV6-3 and TRBJ2-2, with 8 nucleotides matching TRBD1. Germline-derived CDR1 and CDR2 are MNHEY and SVGEGT. Trimming removed 5 bases from V and 1 base from J; junction bases left unmatched: 6. The CDR3 is made up of 16 amino acids. As DNA, the CDR3 is TGTGCCAGCAGTACGACCGGGACAGGGAACACCGGGGAGCTGTTTTTT. It yields the protein CASSTTGTGNTGELFF.

Only one count was recorded for this clone. The chain uses TRBV23-1 and TRBJ2-5; the D gene is possibly TRBD2 (6 bases). TRBV23-1 counts as an open reading frame of uncertain function. Trimming stripped 10 bases from V and 1 base from J, with 19 bases between. The CDR3 spans 15 residues. CDR3 DNA sequence: TGCGCCAACTGGGAGGCAGCGACCATCCAAGAGACCCAGTACTTC. This codes for CANWEAATIQETQYF.

V usage is TRBV15 and J usage is TRBJ2-2, with TRBD1 matching over 8 bases. Germline loops: CDR1 LNHNV, CDR2 YYDKDF (reference sequence). This CDR3 is 16 amino acids long. Trimming at V came to 5 bases and at J to 4 bases, leaving 9 bases not matched to a gene. The CDR3 nucleotides read TGTGCCACCAGCCCCGCCGGACAGGGAGGCACCGGGGAGCTGTTTTTT. Protein sequence: CATSPAGQGGTGELFF.

The chain joins TRBV19 to TRBJ1-4; weak D call: TRBD1 (5 bases). The CDR3 loop spans 18 amino acids. The ends were cut back, 2 bases at V and 3 bases at J, with 19 bases in the middle. Germline V lookup: CDR1 LNHDA, CDR2 SQIVND (reference sequence). This chain's CDR3 is CASSISSRRGSANEKLFF. The DNA for the CDR3 is TGTGCCAGTAGTATATCCTCACGGAGGGGCTCCGCTAATGAAAAACTGTTTTTT.